One and the same sample provided the 25 T cell receptor beta chains below, sequenced in a study of blood T cell repertoires in COVID-19. Sequenced by immunoSEQ multiplex PCR; TCRdb stores in-frame clones only, minus some. The table lists tens of thousands of clones, roughly 88% of them singletons. Source material: peripheral blood. The receptors here all came from a human donor in a cohort sampled during active COVID-19.

This chain joins TRBV6-6 and TRBJ1-2, with D hard to call. This CDR3 is built from 13 residues. Germline-derived CDR1 and CDR2 are MNHNY and SVGAGI (reference sequence). Trimming shortened V by 0 bases and J by 4 bases, and 6 bases separated the two germline ends. The DNA for the CDR3 is TGTGCCAGCAGTTACTCGGGAGGCTATGGCTACACCTTC. Its protein product is CASSYSGGYGYTF.

This clone was seen a single time. The V gene is TRBV7-9, the J gene TRBJ1-4, with 9 positions matching TRBD1. This CDR3 comprises 16 residues. V trimming: 4 bases; J trimming: 0 bases; junction bases outside the gene matches: 3. Germline V gene lookup returns CDR1 SEHNR and CDR2 FQNEAQ (reference sequence). The CDR3 reads CASSSRQGATNEKLFF. CDR3 nucleotides: TGTGCCAGCAGCTCCAGACAGGGGGCAACTAATGAAAAACTGTTTTTT.

This sequence joins TRBV10-3 and TRBJ1-5; 7 bases match TRBD1. The CDR3 is made up of 15 amino acids. Germline loops: CDR1 ENHRY, CDR2 SYGVKD. Unmatched junction bases numbered 5, after V lost 5 bases and J lost 1 base. This chain's CDR3 is CAISPTGTSNQPQHF. CDR3 nucleotide sequence: TGTGCCATCAGTCCGACAGGGACCAGCAATCAGCCCCAGCATTTT.

The chain joins TRBV5-1 to TRBJ1-1, with D uncertain. V shed 4 bases and J shed 0 bases, with 10 bases lying between them. The CDR3 consists of 14 residues. Germline V lookup: CDR1 SGHRS, CDR2 YFSETQ. The CDR3 DNA follows: TGCGCCAGCAGCCCAGACGGGGTGAACACTGAAGCTTTCTTT. Translation gives CASSPDGVNTEAFF.

This rearrangement joins TRBV6-4 to TRBJ1-2; the D is unclear. Trimming removed 5 bases from V and 7 bases from J, with 14 bases in between. The CDR3 consists of 13 residues. Germline-derived CDR1 and CDR2 are MRHNA and SNTAGT. In DNA, the CDR3 is TGTGCCAGCAGTTCCTCCGGTCAACTTGGCTACACCTTC. It is translated as CASSSSGQLGYTF.

This sequence joins TRBV20-1 and TRBJ2-7; 7 bases are a match to TRBD2. The CDR3 runs to 14 residues. Germline CDR1 is DFQATT and CDR2 is SNEGSKA (reference sequence). With V trimmed by 3 bases and J by 3 bases, 8 bases remained unmatched. CDR3 bases: TGCAGTGCTAGTGGGCTCTCTAGCGGCTACGAGCAGTACTTC. Protein product: CSASGLSSGYEQYF.

V gene TRBV28 combines with J gene TRBJ2-7; 10 bases map to TRBD1. The CDR3 spans 14 residues. Trimming took 7 bases from V and 2 from J; bases not matched to a gene: 5. In germline, CDR1 is MDHEN, CDR2 SYDVKM. This CDR3 reads CASKYGTGAYEQYF. For the CDR3, the DNA is TGTGCCAGCAAATACGGGACAGGGGCCTACGAGCAGTACTTC. The full variable domain, in which reference TRBV28 and TRBJ2-7 provide the parts outside the CDR3, is DVKVTQSSRYLVKRTGEKVFLECVQDMDHENMFWYRQDPGLGLRLIYFSYDVKMKEKGDIPEGYSVSREKKERFSLILESASTNQTSMYLCASKYGTGAYEQYFGPGTRLTVT.

J is TRBJ2-7 and V is TRBV28; the D gene is possibly TRBD2 (5 bases). The germline V gene has CDR1 MDHEN and CDR2 SYDVKM. V was trimmed by 6 bases and J by 2 bases, leaving 11 bases between them. This CDR3 region has 13 residues. CDR3 DNA: TGTGCCAGCAGCCCATCGGGGACCTACGAGCAGTACTTC. Protein product: CASSPSGTYEQYF. The complete variable domain, with remaining parts taken from reference TRBV28 and TRBJ2-7, reads DVKVTQSSRYLVKRTGEKVFLECVQDMDHENMFWYRQDPGLGLRLIYFSYDVKMKEKGDIPEGYSVSREKKERFSLILESASTNQTSMYLCASSPSGTYEQYFGPGTRLTVT.

The V gene is TRBV6-5, the J gene TRBJ1-3, with D unclear. V was clipped by 5 bases and J by 2 bases, with 7 bases between them. Germline CDR1 is MNHEY and CDR2 is SVGAGI. This CDR3 is 13 amino acids long. The CDR3 spells CASSTAPGNTIYF. The DNA of the CDR3 is TGTGCCAGCAGTACAGCTCCTGGAAACACCATATATTTT.

This clone appeared once. The CDR3 here is CSARERETQYF. Written as DNA, the CDR3 is TGCAGTGCTAGAGAGAGAGAGACCCAGTACTTC. V gene TRBV20-1 combines with J gene TRBJ2-5, with D uncertain. Germline CDR1 reads DFQATT; CDR2 reads SNEGSKA (reference sequence). This CDR3 has 11 amino acids. The V end was cut by 0 bases, the J end by 4 bases, with 3 bases between.

The V call is TRBV5-8, the J call TRBJ2-7; 11 bases agree with TRBD1. V shed 0 bases and J 4 bases; nucleotides not matched to a gene: 3. The germline CDR1 and CDR2 sequences are SGHTS and YDEGEE. CDR3 length equals 15 residues. The CDR3: CASSLERDRGYEQYF. In DNA form, the CDR3 reads TGTGCCAGCAGCTTGGAAAGGGACAGGGGGTACGAGCAGTACTTC.

The rearrangement uses TRBV27 and TRBJ2-3; D may be TRBD1 (6 bases). The CDR3 runs to 14 residues. Germline assignment: CDR1 MNHEY and CDR2 SMNVEV (reference sequence). V lost 7 bases to trimming and J lost 5 bases, with 16 bases between them. The CDR3 here is CASNLGAGLDTQYF. CDR3 coding DNA: TGTGCCAGCAACTTGGGGGCCGGGCTAGATACGCAGTATTTT.

The chain carries TRBV6-5 and TRBJ1-1, with D unclear. V was shortened by 7 bases and J by 4 bases, with 16 bases between the two germline ends. The CDR3 length is 14 residues. From germline, CDR1 is MNHEY and CDR2 SVGAGI. Written as DNA, the CDR3 is TGTGCCAGCACGCAGACGAGGGTTAGCACTGAAGCTTTCTTT. This translates into CASTQTRVSTEAFF.

This chain connects TRBV30 to TRBJ1-5, with D perhaps TRBD1 (6 bases). CDR1 is GTSNPN and CDR2 is SVGIG in the germline V gene (reference sequence). This CDR3 spans 14 amino acids. V lost 0 bases and J lost 5, with 11 bases in between. CDR3 region: CAWSVGQKYQPQHF. The CDR3 bases are TGTGCCTGGAGTGTCGGACAGAAGTATCAGCCCCAGCATTTT.

V gene TRBV6-6 combines with J gene TRBJ2-5, with D possibly TRBD1 on 6 matching bases. The CDR3 has 14 amino acids. In germline, CDR1 is MNHNY, CDR2 SVGAGI (reference sequence). Trimming took 6 bases from V and 0 from J, leaving 11 bases between them. CDR3 DNA sequence: TGTGCCAGCAGCCTGAGGGGGTACCAAGAGACCCAGTACTTC. Translated, it gives CASSLRGYQETQYF.

The chain carries TRBV11-2 and TRBJ2-2, with TRBD1 matching 8 bases. Looked up from germline, CDR1 is SGHAT and CDR2 is FQNNGV. V was clipped by 4 bases and J by 5 bases; unmatched bases: 6. The CDR3 length is 15 residues. The CDR3 DNA sequence: TGTGCCAGCAGCTCCTGGACAGGGATAACCGGGGAGCTGTTTTTT. Translation gives CASSSWTGITGELFF.

The chain employs TRBV5-6 and TRBJ2-7; TRBD2 aligns across 8 bases. CDR3 length: 15 amino acids. V was pared by 1 base and J by 5 bases, with 8 bases of the junction left unmatched. Germline CDR1 SGHDT, CDR2 YYEEEE. The CDR3 nucleotides are TGTGCCAGCAGCTTGCCGGGGGGGATGTTCAACGAGCAGTACTTC. Translation: CASSLPGGMFNEQYF. The complete variable domain, with remaining parts taken from reference TRBV5-6 and TRBJ2-7, reads DAGVTQSPTHLIKTRGQQVTLRCSPKSGHDTVSWYQQALGQGPQFIFQYYEEEERQRGNFPDRFSGHQFPNYSSELNVNALLLGDSALYLCASSLPGGMFNEQYFGPGTRLTVT.

J is TRBJ2-3 and V is TRBV28; D remains unclear. CDR1 is MDHEN, CDR2 SYDVKM, per germline. This CDR3 is built from 13 residues. V dropped 6 bases and J dropped 2 bases, with 9 bases sitting between them. The CDR3 region is CASSVFITDTQYF. As DNA, the CDR3 is TGTGCCAGCAGCGTCTTTATCACAGATACGCAGTATTTT.

As DNA, the CDR3 is TGTGCCAGCAGTTACGACGCGGTACTAGATACGCAGTATTTT. The encoded protein is CASSYDAVLDTQYF. The gene calls are TRBV6-6 and TRBJ2-3; D call uncertain. V was clipped by 2 bases and J by 5 bases, with 11 bases between them. CDR1 is MNHNY and CDR2 is SVGAGI in the germline V gene (reference sequence). This CDR3 contains 14 residues.

The gene calls are TRBV11-2 and TRBJ2-1; 13 bases are a match to TRBD2. Germline V gives CDR1 SGHAT, CDR2 FQNNGV. The CDR3 extends over 16 amino acids. The V gene end was trimmed by 5 bases and the J gene end by 5 bases; junction bases not matched to a gene: 6. This chain's CDR3 is CASSPRGTSGNNEQFF. In nucleotides, the CDR3 is TGTGCCAGCAGCCCGAGAGGGACTAGCGGGAACAATGAGCAGTTCTTC.

This chain uses TRBV2 with TRBJ2-5; maybe TRBD1 (6 bases). Germline loops: CDR1 SNHLY, CDR2 FYNNEI. The CDR3 loop spans 12 amino acids. The V and J ends lost 8 bases and 7 bases respectively, with 14 bases between them. Written as DNA, the CDR3 is TGTGCCAGCGCCGGACAGCGTGGGACCCAGTACTTC. It specifies CASAGQRGTQYF. Complete variable domain (other parts from reference TRBV2 and TRBJ2-5): EPEVTQTPSHQVTQMGQEVILRCVPISNHLYFYWYRQILGQKVEFLVSFYNNEISEKSEIFDDQFSVERPDGSNFTLKIRSTKLEDSAMYFCASAGQRGTQYFGPGTRLLVL.

This chain connects TRBV5-1 to TRBJ2-1; D possibly corresponds to TRBD2 (6 bases). The CDR3 covers 13 residues. Germline CDR1 reads SGHRS; CDR2 reads YFSETQ. With 4 bases removed from V and 8 bases from J, the gap between germline ends came to 13 bases. CDR3 nucleotide sequence: TGCGCCAGCAGCGTTAGCGGAGAGGATGAGCAGTTCTTC. This gives the protein CASSVSGEDEQFF. Complete variable domain (other parts from reference TRBV5-1 and TRBJ2-1): KAGVTQTPRYLIKTRGQQVTLSCSPISGHRSVSWYQQTPGQGLQFLFEYFSETQRNKGNFPGRFSGRQFSNSRSEMNVSTLELGDSALYLCASSVSGEDEQFFGPGTRLTVL.

J is TRBJ2-7 and V is TRBV24-1; D is undetermined. CDR3 size: 13 residues. Germline loops: CDR1 KGHDR, CDR2 SFDVKD. Trimming removed 2 bases at V and 6 bases at J, with 10 bases between. CDR3: CATSDSYSSEQYF. The CDR3 DNA follows: TGTGCCACCAGTGATTCATACTCGTCCGAGCAGTACTTC.

The chain employs TRBV5-4 and TRBJ2-1; TRBD2 aligns across 15 bases. CDR3 length: 16 residues. Trimming removed 4 bases from V and 4 bases from J; junction bases left unmatched: 3. Per germline, CDR1 SGHNT and CDR2 YYREEE (reference sequence). As DNA, the CDR3 is TGTGCCAGCAGCCCGGGGACTAGCGGGGGGTACAATGAGCAGTTCTTC. Protein sequence: CASSPGTSGGYNEQFF.

This clone is termed medium-sized. The chain is built from TRBV11-2 and TRBJ2-3; a possible D gene is TRBD2 (6 bases). CDR1 is SGHAT, CDR2 FQNNGV, per germline. CDR3 length: 18 residues. V shed 4 bases and J shed 6 bases, with 26 bases lying between them. In nucleotides, the CDR3 is TGTGCCAGCAGCTCAGACGGAGGGAGGCGGGTGCTTTCGGATACGCAGTATTTT. Protein: CASSSDGGRRVLSDTQYF.